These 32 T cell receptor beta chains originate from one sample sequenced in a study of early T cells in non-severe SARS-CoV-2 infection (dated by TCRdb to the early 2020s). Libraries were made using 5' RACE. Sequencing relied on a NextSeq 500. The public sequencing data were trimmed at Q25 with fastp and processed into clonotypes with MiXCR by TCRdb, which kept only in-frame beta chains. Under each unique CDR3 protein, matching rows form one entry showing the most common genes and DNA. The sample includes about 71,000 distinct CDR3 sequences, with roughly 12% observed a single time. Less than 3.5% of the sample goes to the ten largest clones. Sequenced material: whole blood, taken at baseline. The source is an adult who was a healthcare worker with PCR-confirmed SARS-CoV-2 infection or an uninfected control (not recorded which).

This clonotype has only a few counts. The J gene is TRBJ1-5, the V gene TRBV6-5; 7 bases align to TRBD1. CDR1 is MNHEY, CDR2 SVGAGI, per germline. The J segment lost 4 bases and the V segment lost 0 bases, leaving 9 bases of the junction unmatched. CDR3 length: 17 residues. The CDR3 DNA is TGTGCCAGCAGTTACTCGAGAGGACAGGCACCGAATCAGCCCCAGCATTTT. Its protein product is CASSYSRGQAPNQPQHF.

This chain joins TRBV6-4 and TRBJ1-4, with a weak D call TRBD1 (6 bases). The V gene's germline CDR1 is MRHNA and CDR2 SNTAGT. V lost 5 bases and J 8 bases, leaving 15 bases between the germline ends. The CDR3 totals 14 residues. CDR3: CASSTHTGGEKLFF. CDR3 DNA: TGTGCCAGCAGTACCCATACGGGGGGCGAAAAACTGTTTTTT.

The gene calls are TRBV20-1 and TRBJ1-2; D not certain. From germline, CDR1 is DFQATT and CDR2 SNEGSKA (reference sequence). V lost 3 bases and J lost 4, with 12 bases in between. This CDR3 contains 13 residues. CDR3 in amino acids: CSASVLKGYGYTF. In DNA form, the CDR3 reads TGCAGTGCTAGTGTTCTCAAGGGCTATGGCTACACCTTC.

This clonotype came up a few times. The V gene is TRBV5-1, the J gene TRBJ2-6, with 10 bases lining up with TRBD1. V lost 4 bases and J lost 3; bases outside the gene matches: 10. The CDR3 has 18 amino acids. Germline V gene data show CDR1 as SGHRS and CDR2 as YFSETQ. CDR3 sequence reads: CASSPQGTGALGANVLTF. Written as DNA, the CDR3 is TGCGCCAGCAGCCCACAAGGGACAGGGGCCCTTGGGGCCAACGTCCTGACTTTC.

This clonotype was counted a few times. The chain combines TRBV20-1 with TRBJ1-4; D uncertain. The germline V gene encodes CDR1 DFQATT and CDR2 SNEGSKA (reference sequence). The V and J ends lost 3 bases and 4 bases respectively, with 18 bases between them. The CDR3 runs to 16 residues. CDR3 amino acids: CSASALVWTNNEKLFF. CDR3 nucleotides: TGCAGTGCTAGTGCCCTTGTATGGACGAATAATGAAAAACTGTTTTTT.

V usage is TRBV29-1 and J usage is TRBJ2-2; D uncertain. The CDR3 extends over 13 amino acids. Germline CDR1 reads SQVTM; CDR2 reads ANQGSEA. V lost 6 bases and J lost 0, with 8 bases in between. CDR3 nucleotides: TGCAGCGTGGGGTACCCGAACACCGGGGAGCTGTTTTTT. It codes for CSVGYPNTGELFF.

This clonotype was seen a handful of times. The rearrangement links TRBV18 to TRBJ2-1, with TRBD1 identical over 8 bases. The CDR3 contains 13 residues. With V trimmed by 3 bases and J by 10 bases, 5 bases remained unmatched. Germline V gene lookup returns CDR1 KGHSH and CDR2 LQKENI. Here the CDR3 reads CASSPQQGDEQFF. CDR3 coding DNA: TGTGCCAGCTCACCTCAACAGGGGGACGAGCAGTTCTTC.

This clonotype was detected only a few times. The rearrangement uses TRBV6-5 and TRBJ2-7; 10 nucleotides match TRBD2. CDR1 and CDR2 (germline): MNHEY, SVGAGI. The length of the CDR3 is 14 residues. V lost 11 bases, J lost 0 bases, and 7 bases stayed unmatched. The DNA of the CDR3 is TGTGCCGCCAAGCGGGGGGGCGACTCCTACGAGCAGTACTTC. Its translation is CAAKRGGDSYEQYF.

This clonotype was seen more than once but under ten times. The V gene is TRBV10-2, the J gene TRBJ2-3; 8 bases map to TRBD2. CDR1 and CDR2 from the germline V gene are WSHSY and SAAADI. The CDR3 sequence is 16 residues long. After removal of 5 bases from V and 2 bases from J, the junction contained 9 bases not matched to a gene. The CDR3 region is CASSPEAGAYTDTQYF. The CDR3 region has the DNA TGCGCCAGCAGTCCGGAAGCGGGGGCCTACACAGATACGCAGTATTTT.

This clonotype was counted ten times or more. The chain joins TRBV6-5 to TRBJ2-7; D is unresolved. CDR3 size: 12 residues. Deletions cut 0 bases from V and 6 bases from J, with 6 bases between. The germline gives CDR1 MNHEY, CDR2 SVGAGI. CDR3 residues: CASSYSTGEQYF. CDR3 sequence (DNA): TGTGCCAGCAGTTACTCGACTGGCGAGCAGTACTTC.

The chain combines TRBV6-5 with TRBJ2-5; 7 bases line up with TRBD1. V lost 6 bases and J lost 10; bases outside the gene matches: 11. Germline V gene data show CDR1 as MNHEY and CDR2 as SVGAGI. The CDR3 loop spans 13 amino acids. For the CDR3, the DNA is TGTGCCAGCAGACAACCGGGACAGCCGATCCAGTACTTC. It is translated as CASRQPGQPIQYF.

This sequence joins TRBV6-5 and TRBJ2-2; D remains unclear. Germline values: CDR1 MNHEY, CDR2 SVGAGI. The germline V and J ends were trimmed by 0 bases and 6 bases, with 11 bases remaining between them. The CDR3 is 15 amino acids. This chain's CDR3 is CASSYSTPNPGELFF. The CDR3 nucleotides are TGTGCCAGCAGTTACTCGACACCCAATCCCGGGGAGCTGTTTTTT.

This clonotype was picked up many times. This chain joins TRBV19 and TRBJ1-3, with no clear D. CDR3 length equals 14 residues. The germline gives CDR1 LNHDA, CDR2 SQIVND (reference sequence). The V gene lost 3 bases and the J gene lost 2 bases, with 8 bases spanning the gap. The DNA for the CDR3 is TGTGCCAGTAGTATGGAAACCACTGGAAACACCATATATTTT. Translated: CASSMETTGNTIYF.

CDR3: CASSQGRLNGAAFF. DNA for the CDR3: TGCGCCAGCAGCCAAGGCAGGTTAAATGGTGCGGCTTTCTTT. This rearrangement joins TRBV4-3 to TRBJ1-1; no reliable D call. Germline-derived CDR1 and CDR2 are LGHNA and YSLEER. CDR3 size: 14 residues. V was shortened by 1 base and J by 11 bases, with 17 bases between the two germline ends.

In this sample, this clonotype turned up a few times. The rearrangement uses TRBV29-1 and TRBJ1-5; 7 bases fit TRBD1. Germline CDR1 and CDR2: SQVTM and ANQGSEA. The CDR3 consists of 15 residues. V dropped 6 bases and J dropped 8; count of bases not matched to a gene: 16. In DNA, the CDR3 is TGCAGCGTGCCGCCCCAGGGGGGACCGGACGAGCCCCAGCATTTT. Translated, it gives CSVPPQGGPDEPQHF.

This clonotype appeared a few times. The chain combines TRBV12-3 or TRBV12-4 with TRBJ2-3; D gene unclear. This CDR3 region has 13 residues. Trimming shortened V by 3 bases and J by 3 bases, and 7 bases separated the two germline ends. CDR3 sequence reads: CASSFGQTDTQYF. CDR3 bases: TGTGCCAGCAGTTTCGGCCAGACAGATACGCAGTATTTT.

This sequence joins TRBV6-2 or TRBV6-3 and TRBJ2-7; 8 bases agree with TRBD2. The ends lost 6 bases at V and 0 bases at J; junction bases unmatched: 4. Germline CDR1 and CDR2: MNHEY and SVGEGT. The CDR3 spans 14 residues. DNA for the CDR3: TGTGCCAGCAGCAAGCGGGGGAGCTCCTACGAGCAGTACTTC. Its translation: CASSKRGSSYEQYF.

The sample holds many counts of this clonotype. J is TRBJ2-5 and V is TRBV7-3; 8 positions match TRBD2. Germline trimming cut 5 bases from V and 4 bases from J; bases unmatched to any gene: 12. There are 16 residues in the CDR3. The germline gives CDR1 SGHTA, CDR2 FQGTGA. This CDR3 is CASSPHRTSRGETQYF. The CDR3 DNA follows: TGTGCCAGCAGCCCCCACCGGACTAGCCGAGGAGAGACCCAGTACTTC.

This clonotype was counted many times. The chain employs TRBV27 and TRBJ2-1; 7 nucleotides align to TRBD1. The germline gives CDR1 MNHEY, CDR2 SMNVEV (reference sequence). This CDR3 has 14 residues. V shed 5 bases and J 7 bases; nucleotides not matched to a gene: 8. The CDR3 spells CASSPDRVANEQFF. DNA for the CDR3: TGTGCCAGCAGTCCCGACAGGGTGGCGAATGAGCAGTTCTTC.

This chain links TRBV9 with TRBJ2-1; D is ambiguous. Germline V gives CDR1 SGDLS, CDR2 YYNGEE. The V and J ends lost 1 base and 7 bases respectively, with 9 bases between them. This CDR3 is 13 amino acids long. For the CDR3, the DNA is TGTGCCAGCAGCGTATTCCTAGAGAATGAGCAGTTCTTC. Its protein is CASSVFLENEQFF.

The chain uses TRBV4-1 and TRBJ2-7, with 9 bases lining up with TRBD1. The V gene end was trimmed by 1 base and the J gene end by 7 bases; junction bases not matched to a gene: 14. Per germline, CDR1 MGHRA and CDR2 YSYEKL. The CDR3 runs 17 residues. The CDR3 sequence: CASSQAHGGQGAREQYF. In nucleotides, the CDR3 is TGCGCCAGCAGCCAAGCCCATGGGGGACAGGGCGCGCGTGAGCAGTACTTC.

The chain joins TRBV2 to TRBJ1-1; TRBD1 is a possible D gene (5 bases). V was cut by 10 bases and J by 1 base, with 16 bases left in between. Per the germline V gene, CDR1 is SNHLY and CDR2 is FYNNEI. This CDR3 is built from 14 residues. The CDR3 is CATRDRQKNTEAFF. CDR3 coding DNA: TGTGCCACCCGAGACAGACAGAAGAACACTGAAGCTTTCTTT.

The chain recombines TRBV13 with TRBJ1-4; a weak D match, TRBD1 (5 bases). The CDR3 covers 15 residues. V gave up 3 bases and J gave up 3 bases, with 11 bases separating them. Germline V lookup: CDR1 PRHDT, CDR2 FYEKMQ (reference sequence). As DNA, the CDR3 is TGTGCCAGCAGCTTCAAGAGACAGCCTAATGAAAAACTGTTTTTT. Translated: CASSFKRQPNEKLFF. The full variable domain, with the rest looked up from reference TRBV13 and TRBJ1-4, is AAGVIQSPRHLIKEKRETATLKCYPIPRHDTVYWYQQGPGQDPQFLISFYEKMQSDKGSIPDRFSAQQFSDYHSELNMSSLELGDSALYFCASSFKRQPNEKLFFGSGTQLSVL.

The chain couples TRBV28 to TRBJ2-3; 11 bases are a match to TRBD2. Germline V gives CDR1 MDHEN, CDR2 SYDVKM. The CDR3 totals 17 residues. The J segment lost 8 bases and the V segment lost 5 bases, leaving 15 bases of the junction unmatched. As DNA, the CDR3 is TGTGCCAGCAGTGAAATTATAGCGGGGGGGCCTGCGGGTACGCAGTATTTT. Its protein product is CASSEIIAGGPAGTQYF.

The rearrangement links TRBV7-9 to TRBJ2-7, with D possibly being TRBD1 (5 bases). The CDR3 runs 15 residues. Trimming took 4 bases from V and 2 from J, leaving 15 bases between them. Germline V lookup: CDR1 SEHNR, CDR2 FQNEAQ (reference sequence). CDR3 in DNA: TGTGCCAGCAGCTCCATCCTCGGCAGGGCCTACGAGCAGTACTTC. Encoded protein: CASSSILGRAYEQYF.

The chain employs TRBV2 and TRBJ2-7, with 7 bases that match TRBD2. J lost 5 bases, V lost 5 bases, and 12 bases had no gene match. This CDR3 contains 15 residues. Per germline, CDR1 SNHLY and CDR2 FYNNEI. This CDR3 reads CASSLVGGGIHEQYF. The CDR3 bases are TGTGCCAGCAGTTTAGTTGGGGGGGGAATCCACGAGCAGTACTTC.

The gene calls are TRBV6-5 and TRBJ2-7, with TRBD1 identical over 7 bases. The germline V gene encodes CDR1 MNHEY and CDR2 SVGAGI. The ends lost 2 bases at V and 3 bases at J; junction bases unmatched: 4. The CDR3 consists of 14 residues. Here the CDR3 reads CASSYLTGVYEQYF. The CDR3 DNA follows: TGTGCCAGCAGTTACCTTACAGGGGTCTACGAGCAGTACTTC.

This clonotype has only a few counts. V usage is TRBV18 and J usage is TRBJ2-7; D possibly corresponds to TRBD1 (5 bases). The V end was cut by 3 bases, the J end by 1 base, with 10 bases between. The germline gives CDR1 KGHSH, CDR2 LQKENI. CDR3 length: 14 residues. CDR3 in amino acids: CASSPSSGSYEQYF. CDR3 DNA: TGTGCCAGCTCACCGTCTTCAGGGTCCTACGAGCAGTACTTC. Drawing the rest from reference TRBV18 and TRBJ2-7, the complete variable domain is NAGVMQNPRHLVRRRGQEARLRCSPMKGHSHVYWYRQLPEEGLKFMVYLQKENIIDESGMPKERFSAEFPKEGPSILRIQQVVRGDSAAYFCASSPSSGSYEQYFGPGTRLTVT.

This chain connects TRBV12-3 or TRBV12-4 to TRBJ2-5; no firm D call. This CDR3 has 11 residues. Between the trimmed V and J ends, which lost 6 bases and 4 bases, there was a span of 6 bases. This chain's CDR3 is CASSKGETQYF. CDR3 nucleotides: TGTGCCAGCAGCAAAGGAGAGACCCAGTACTTC.

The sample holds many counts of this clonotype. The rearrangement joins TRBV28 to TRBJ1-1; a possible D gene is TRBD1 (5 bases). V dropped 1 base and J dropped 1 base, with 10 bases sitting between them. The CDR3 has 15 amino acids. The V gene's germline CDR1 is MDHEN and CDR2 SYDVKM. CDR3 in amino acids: CASSLFGTKNTEAFF. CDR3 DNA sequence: TGTGCCAGCAGTTTATTTGGGACGAAGAACACTGAAGCTTTCTTT.

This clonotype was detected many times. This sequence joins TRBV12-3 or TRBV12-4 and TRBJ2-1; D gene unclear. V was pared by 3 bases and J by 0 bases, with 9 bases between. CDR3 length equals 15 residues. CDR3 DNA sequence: TGTGCCAGCAGTTTGGTTGCCAGCTCCTACAATGAGCAGTTCTTC. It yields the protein CASSLVASSYNEQFF.

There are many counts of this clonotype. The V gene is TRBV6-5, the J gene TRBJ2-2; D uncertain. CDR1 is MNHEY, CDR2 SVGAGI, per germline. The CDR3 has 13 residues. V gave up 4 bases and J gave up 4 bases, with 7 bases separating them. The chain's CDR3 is CASSFWVTGELFF. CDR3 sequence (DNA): TGTGCCAGCAGTTTTTGGGTCACCGGGGAGCTGTTTTTT.